The 19 T cell receptor beta chains given below trace back to one sample, sequenced in a study of radiotherapy plus CTLA-4 blockade in lung cancer (dated 2018 in TCRdb). Receptors were amplified or captured by the immunoSEQ multiplex PCR assay. Not all clones reach the TCRdb copy of this immuneACCESS table, which keeps in-frame sequences only. Checked studies attribute under half of the gap to unresolved V genes and leave the rest unexplained. Present in this sample are around 40,000 clones, around 85% of which were seen just once. Clones ranked in the top ten supply 5.8% of the sample. The sequencing here drew on peripheral blood, taken from a patient treated with radiotherapy plus ipilimumab. All receptors derive from a human donor with non-small cell lung cancer who had stable disease on radiotherapy plus ipilimumab.

This chain links TRBV5-1 with TRBJ1-4, with TRBD1 matching over 10 bases. Germline-derived CDR1 and CDR2 are SGHRS and YFSETQ. This CDR3 region has 15 residues. The V segment lost 2 bases and the J segment 8 bases; nucleotides outside the gene matches: 6. The CDR3 coding sequence is TGCGCCAGCAGCTTATCCGGGACAGGGGAGGAAAAACTGTTTTTT. Its translation: CASSLSGTGEEKLFF.

V gene TRBV2 combines with J gene TRBJ2-3; possible D gene TRBD2, 6 bases. The V gene lost 3 bases and the J gene lost 4 bases, with 14 bases spanning the gap. Germline CDR1 SNHLY, CDR2 FYNNEI. This CDR3 is built from 15 residues. The CDR3 region is CASSEDRGGADTQYF. For the CDR3, the DNA is TGTGCCAGCAGTGAGGACCGCGGAGGGGCAGATACGCAGTATTTT. The full variable domain, completed using reference TRBV2 and TRBJ2-3, is EPEVTQTPSHQVTQMGQEVILRCVPISNHLYFYWYRQILGQKVEFLVSFYNNEISEKSEIFDDQFSVERPDGSNFTLKIRSTKLEDSAMYFCASSEDRGGADTQYFGPGTRLTVL.

This chain joins TRBV13 and TRBJ2-1; 14 bases match TRBD2. The CDR3 loop spans 14 amino acids. Germline V gene sequence: CDR1 PRHDT, CDR2 FYEKMQ (reference sequence). With 7 bases clipped from V and 9 bases from J, the junction kept 5 bases outside the gene matches. Written as DNA, the CDR3 is TGTGCCAGCACCCTGACTAGCGGGAGGGCTGAGCAGTTCTTC. Its protein product is CASTLTSGRAEQFF.

This clone appeared once. V and J are TRBV7-2 and TRBJ1-2, with D unresolved. Trimming removed 3 bases at V and 8 bases at J, with 16 bases between. Germline-derived CDR1 and CDR2 are SGHTA and FQGNSA. The length of the CDR3 is 14 residues. This CDR3 is CASSFDMGRGGYTF. The DNA of the CDR3 is TGTGCCAGCAGCTTCGACATGGGGAGAGGCGGCTACACCTTC.

This chain links TRBV7-2 with TRBJ2-5; 13 nucleotides align to TRBD2. The CDR3 is 18 amino acids. J lost 0 bases, V lost 6 bases, and 10 bases had no gene match. Germline V gives CDR1 SGHTA, CDR2 FQGNSA. CDR3: CASSPMGLAGRYQETQYF. The CDR3 DNA is TGTGCCAGCAGTCCCATGGGACTAGCGGGACGGTACCAAGAGACCCAGTACTTC.

The chain uses TRBV27 and TRBJ1-1; the D gene is possibly TRBD1 (5 bases). The CDR3 extends over 14 amino acids. In germline, CDR1 is MNHEY, CDR2 SMNVEV (reference sequence). Trimming took off 7 bases at V and 6 bases at J, with 18 bases between the two ends. The CDR3, as DNA: TGTGCCAGCAAGAGGACACCCGGTGGGGCTGAAGCTTTCTTT. This sequence encodes CASKRTPGGAEAFF.

In the case of this clone: The sample carries other DNA sequences with the same CDR3. The rearrangement links TRBV7-2 to TRBJ1-5, with a tentative D call TRBD1 (5 bases). V was clipped by 0 bases and J by 2 bases, with 8 bases between them. There are 15 residues in the CDR3. Per the germline V gene, CDR1 is SGHTA and CDR2 is FQGNSA. CDR3 in amino acids: CASSLAGGGNQPQHF. Written as DNA, the CDR3 is TGTGCCAGCAGCTTAGCCGGGGGAGGCAATCAGCCCCAGCATTTT.

The V call is TRBV7-2, the J call TRBJ2-3, with a tentative D call TRBD2 (5 bases). Trimming shortened V by 4 bases and J by 0 bases, and 11 bases separated the two germline ends. This CDR3 has 15 residues. Germline lookup yields CDR1 SGHTA and CDR2 FQGNSA. As DNA, the CDR3 is TGTGCCAGCAGCTGGTCTAGCTCTAGCACAGATACGCAGTATTTT. Translating gives CASSWSSSSTDTQYF.

This chain links TRBV29-1 with TRBJ2-4, with unresolved D. This CDR3 is built from 14 residues. The V end was cut by 0 bases, the J end by 3 bases, with 9 bases between. Looked up from germline, CDR1 is SQVTM and CDR2 is ANQGSEA. CDR3 loop: CSVEDPLGKNIQYF. DNA for the CDR3: TGCAGCGTTGAAGATCCCCTCGGCAAAAACATTCAGTACTTC.

The rearrangement links TRBV5-8 to TRBJ2-1, with 8 bases lining up with TRBD2. The germline V gene encodes CDR1 SGHTS and CDR2 YDEGEE. J lost 6 bases, V lost 4 bases, and 18 bases had no gene match. The CDR3 loop spans 18 amino acids. CDR3 DNA sequence: TGTGCCAGCAGCGCTCGCGGAGGGGCGGGAGGCCCCCTCAATGAGCAGTTCTTC. It codes for CASSARGGAGGPLNEQFF.

In its sample, this clone was seen a few times. This chain joins TRBV7-2 and TRBJ1-3, with 8 bases lining up with TRBD1. The CDR3 length is 16 residues. V was clipped by 5 bases and J by 0 bases; unmatched bases: 6. Germline CDR1 and CDR2: SGHTA and FQGNSA. The CDR3 region has the DNA TGTGCCAGCAGCAGCGACAGGGGCCACTCTGGAAACACCATATATTTT. The encoded protein is CASSSDRGHSGNTIYF.

V and J are TRBV10-3 and TRBJ2-5, with 12 nucleotides matching TRBD2. CDR1 is ENHRY, CDR2 SYGVKD, per germline. V was pared by 8 bases and J by 5 bases, with 0 bases of the junction left unmatched. The length of the CDR3 is 12 residues. The CDR3 spells CAIGTSGETQYF. CDR3 sequence (DNA): TGTGCCATCGGGACTAGCGGGGAGACCCAGTACTTC.

The chain joins TRBV7-3 to TRBJ1-2, with D perhaps TRBD1 (5 bases). There are 15 residues in the CDR3. With 2 bases removed from V and 4 bases from J, the gap between germline ends came to 14 bases. Germline-derived CDR1 and CDR2 are SGHTA and FQGTGA. As DNA, the CDR3 is TGTGCCAGCAGCTTAGGGGGGGACCCGAGCTATGGCTACACCTTC. Amino acid sequence: CASSLGGDPSYGYTF.

This chain uses TRBV13 with TRBJ1-2; a weak D match, TRBD1 (5 bases). The V gene's germline CDR1 is PRHDT and CDR2 FYEKMQ (reference sequence). V lost 5 bases and J 7 bases, leaving 26 bases between the germline ends. The CDR3 totals 17 residues. CDR3 sequence: CASSADNQAAGQGGYTF. CDR3 nucleotide sequence: TGTGCCAGCAGCGCCGATAACCAGGCCGCCGGTCAGGGTGGCTACACCTTC.

The chain combines TRBV27 with TRBJ2-1, with D possibly matching TRBD2 (5 bases). Trimming removed 2 bases from V and 0 bases from J, with 8 bases in between. The CDR3 consists of 15 residues. CDR1 and CDR2 (germline): MNHEY, SMNVEV (reference sequence). The CDR3 spells CASSLETTSYNEQFF. The CDR3 region has the DNA TGTGCCAGCAGTTTAGAGACTACCTCCTACAATGAGCAGTTCTTC.

The chain is built from TRBV4-2 and TRBJ2-5; 10 bases are shared with TRBD2. In germline, CDR1 is LGHNA, CDR2 YNFKEQ. After removal of 0 bases from V and 5 bases from J, the junction contained 12 bases not matched to a gene. The CDR3 has 18 residues. This chain's CDR3 is CASSQDPASGRRGETQYF. The DNA of the CDR3 is TGTGCCAGCAGCCAAGACCCGGCTAGCGGGAGACGAGGGGAGACCCAGTACTTC.

This clone was observed a single time. J is TRBJ2-7 and V is TRBV5-4; 8 bases are shared with TRBD2. The V gene's germline CDR1 is SGHNT and CDR2 YYREEE (reference sequence). J lost 4 bases, V lost 2 bases, and 8 bases had no gene match. The CDR3 consists of 15 residues. The CDR3 spells CASSFPSGSKYEQYF. The CDR3 DNA reads TGTGCCAGCAGCTTCCCAAGCGGGAGTAAATACGAGCAGTACTTC.

The rearrangement links TRBV7-3 to TRBJ2-3, with D perhaps matching TRBD2 (6 bases). Trimming shortened V by 1 base and J by 3 bases, and 8 bases separated the two germline ends. The CDR3 loop spans 14 amino acids. Germline-derived CDR1 and CDR2 are SGHTA and FQGTGA. CDR3 in DNA: TGTGCCAGCAGCTTAAACGCGGGGACAGATACGCAGTATTTT. Protein sequence: CASSLNAGTDTQYF.

The V and J genes are TRBV6-6 and TRBJ1-4, with D possibly matching TRBD1 (6 bases). In germline, CDR1 is MNHNY, CDR2 SVGAGI (reference sequence). CDR3 length equals 14 residues. V was trimmed by 8 bases and J by 2 bases, leaving 12 bases between them. The CDR3 bases are TGTGCCAGCTCGAGGGGGTGGACTAATGAAAAACTGTTTTTT. It encodes CASSRGWTNEKLFF.